Presented here are 10 T cell receptor beta chains from one specimen sequenced in a study of control samples from healthy donors and cancer patients. Here immunoSEQ multiplex PCR was the method, and the copy in TCRdb shows in-frame clones only, minus some. The data contain approximately 37,000 clones, 80% to 90% of them seen just once; the ten biggest clones take up approximately 21%. Sequences were obtained from PBMCs. Receptors originate from a woman in her sixties with lung cancer.

This chain connects TRBV7-9 to TRBJ2-5, with D tentatively TRBD2 (6 bases). The CDR3 consists of 15 residues. With 5 bases removed from V and 0 bases from J, the gap between germline ends came to 13 bases. CDR1 SEHNR and CDR2 FQNEAQ come from the germline V gene (reference sequence). CDR3 DNA: TGTGCCAGCAGCCAATTCGGGGGAAACCAAGAGACCCAGTACTTC. This codes for CASSQFGGNQETQYF.

This clone turned up a few times. At one of its ends the junction is not consistent with the germline gene, which may arise from a read error. This chain connects TRBV6-5 to TRBJ1-4; TRBD1 might be the D (6 bases). CDR3 length: 15 residues. Germline CDR1 and CDR2: MNHEY and SVGAGI. CDR3 sequence reads: CASSDSRGGNEKLFF. The CDR3 coding sequence is TGTGCCAGCAGTGACTCCAGGGGAGGGAATGAAAAACTGTTTTTT.

The chain couples TRBV7-9 to TRBJ1-2; D remains unclear. CDR3 size: 13 residues. Germline assignment: CDR1 SEHNR and CDR2 FQNEAQ (reference sequence). V shed 1 base and J shed 5 bases, with 8 bases lying between them. The CDR3 nucleotides are TGTGCCAGCAGCTTAGTACCGGAGTATGGCTACACCTTC. This translates into CASSLVPEYGYTF.

This clone was observed a single time. The V call is TRBV7-9, the J call TRBJ2-1; tentative D call: TRBD2 (5 bases). CDR1 SEHNR and CDR2 FQNEAQ come from the germline V gene (reference sequence). CDR3 length: 14 residues. V dropped 1 base and J dropped 8 bases, with 12 bases sitting between them. The CDR3 region is CASSLVAGTDEQFF. DNA of the CDR3: TGTGCCAGCAGCTTAGTGGCGGGCACGGATGAGCAGTTCTTC.

The chain links TRBV12-3 or TRBV12-4 to TRBJ2-1, with no clear D. The V gene lost 2 bases and the J gene lost 6 bases, with 8 bases spanning the gap. This CDR3 is built from 13 residues. The CDR3 DNA follows: TGTGCCAGCAGTTTAATGGGAATCAATGAGCAGTTCTTC. Protein product: CASSLMGINEQFF.

This chain joins TRBV3-1 (or the pseudogene TRBV3-2) and TRBJ1-6, with 8 bases lining up with TRBD1. The CDR3 is made up of 16 amino acids. Germline CDR1 LGHDT, CDR2 YNNKEL (reference sequence). V trimming: 4 bases; J trimming: 8 bases; junction bases outside the gene matches: 10. The CDR3: CASSPSGGQVYSPLHF. The CDR3 DNA sequence: TGTGCCAGCAGCCCTAGTGGGGGACAGGTTTATTCACCCCTCCACTTT.

CDR3 protein: CASSTQGFGQPQHF. The CDR3 DNA sequence: TGTGCCAGTAGTACTCAGGGGTTCGGTCAGCCCCAGCATTTT. The chain links TRBV19 to TRBJ1-5, with D possibly being TRBD1 (6 bases). Per germline, CDR1 LNHDA and CDR2 SQIVND (reference sequence). Trimming stripped 4 bases from V and 6 bases from J, with 13 bases between. This CDR3 spans 14 amino acids.

In its sample, this clone was seen once. V is TRBV7-2 and J is TRBJ1-4, with a tentative D call TRBD1 (5 bases). Trimming left V 2 bases short and J 7 bases short, with 11 bases between. This CDR3 spans 14 amino acids. CDR1 and CDR2 (germline): SGHTA, FQGNSA. For the CDR3, the DNA is TGTGCCAGCAGCTTAAGGCAGGGTAGTGAAAAACTGTTTTTT. Its translation: CASSLRQGSEKLFF. Full variable domain (remainder filled in from reference TRBV7-2 and TRBJ1-4): GAGVSQSPSNKVTEKGKDVELRCDPISGHTALYWYRQSLGQGLEFLIYFQGNSAPDKSGLPSDRFSAERTGGSVSTLTIQRTQQEDSAVYLCASSLRQGSEKLFFGSGTQLSVL.

The genes are TRBV5-1 and TRBJ1-1; no firm D call. Germline V gene data show CDR1 as SGHRS and CDR2 as YFSETQ. The CDR3 sequence is 13 residues long. The V end lost 0 bases, the J end lost 6 bases, and 9 bases lay between the germline ends. The CDR3 region is CASSLDGLSEAFF. Here the CDR3 DNA reads TGCGCCAGCAGCTTGGATGGGCTCTCTGAAGCTTTCTTT.

The chain has TRBV11-2 and TRBJ1-6; the match to TRBD1 covers 7 bases. J was trimmed by 8 bases and V by 0 bases; bases with no gene match: 7. There are 16 residues in the CDR3. Germline-derived CDR1 and CDR2 are SGHAT and FQNNGV. CDR3 amino acids: CASSLDWNRGYSPLHF. CDR3 sequence (DNA): TGTGCCAGCAGCTTAGATTGGAACAGGGGTTATTCACCCCTCCACTTT.